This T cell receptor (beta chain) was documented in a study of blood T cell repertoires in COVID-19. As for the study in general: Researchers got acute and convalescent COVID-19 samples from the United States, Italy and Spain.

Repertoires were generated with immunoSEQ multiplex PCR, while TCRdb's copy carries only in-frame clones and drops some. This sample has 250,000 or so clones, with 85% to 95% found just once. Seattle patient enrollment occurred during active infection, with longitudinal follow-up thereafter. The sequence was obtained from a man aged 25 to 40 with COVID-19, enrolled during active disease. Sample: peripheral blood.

CDR3 region: CASSEGAYSNQPQHF. In nucleotides, the CDR3 is TGCGCCAGCAGCGAGGGGGCTTATAGCAATCAGCCCCAGCATTTT. V gene TRBV5-1 combines with J gene TRBJ1-5, with TRBD1 matching 7 bases. After removal of 4 bases from V and 0 bases from J, the junction contained 4 bases not matched to a gene. The germline V gene has CDR1 SGHRS and CDR2 YFSETQ. This CDR3 contains 15 residues.